The T cell receptor beta chain described here comes from a study of CD8 T cells in ankylosing spondylitis (dated by TCRdb to about 2017). Turning to the overall study: T cell receptor beta repertoires were profiled in healthy donors and ankylosing spondylitis patients so that disease-linked TCR variants could be found. The whole study cohort included 85 to 120 healthy donors and roughly 24 ankylosing spondylitis patients. Peripheral blood samples were taken, and synovial fluid was additionally collected from ankylosing spondylitis patients. Study-wide conclusions, independent of this receptor: A TCR beta motif made up of several highly homologous amino acid variants appeared to be characteristic of blood from ankylosing spondylitis patients. The disease-linked clones had a CD8+ phenotype and were found at relatively low frequencies in peripheral blood. Some motif variants were previously reported in synovial fluid and blood of reactive arthritis patients, suggesting common disease-initiation mechanisms. The disease-linked clones were reported to be significantly enriched in matched synovial fluid samples from ankylosing spondylitis patients.

Details on this clonotype: The antigen it binds to is not known. It has no much larger one-base neighbor in the sample; base qualities were not kept.

Sequencing instrument: Illumina HiSeq 2500. Quantitative 5'-RACE with molecular barcodes was used to prepare TCR beta libraries. The original pipeline was this. Disease-linked TCR variants were identified with a new computational method built on a probabilistic model of VDJ rearrangement. The public reads were run again by TCRdb, first through fastp at Q25 and then through MiXCR, and only productive beta chains were kept. All rows with the same CDR3 protein become a single entry with the most common DNA and genes. These V and J calls originate from TCRdb's pipeline instead of the authors' own analysis. This sample comprises around 300,000 distinct CDR3 sequences, under 25% of them detected only once. The ten largest clones take up about 4% of the sample. From its cysteine to its phenylalanine, the CDR3 spans 13 amino acids. Kept here is only the CDR3 DNA, which spans 39 bases and is read in frame from base 1. V is cut by 6 bases and J by 2 bases, and the space between the germline ends is 11 bases. From a lookup of the germline V gene (reference sequence), CDR1 and CDR2 are GTSNPN and SVGIG.

The sample was blood, either unsorted or a sorted T cell fraction (not recorded which). The receptor chain draws on TRBV30 and TRBJ1-5; a confident D gene designation cannot be given. The TCR sequence derives from a female donor with ankylosing spondylitis or in good health (not recorded which). The DNA reads as follows: TGTGCCTGCGGAAGCTCGGGCAATCAGCCCCAGCATTTT. Translated, this gives CACGSSGNQPQHF.